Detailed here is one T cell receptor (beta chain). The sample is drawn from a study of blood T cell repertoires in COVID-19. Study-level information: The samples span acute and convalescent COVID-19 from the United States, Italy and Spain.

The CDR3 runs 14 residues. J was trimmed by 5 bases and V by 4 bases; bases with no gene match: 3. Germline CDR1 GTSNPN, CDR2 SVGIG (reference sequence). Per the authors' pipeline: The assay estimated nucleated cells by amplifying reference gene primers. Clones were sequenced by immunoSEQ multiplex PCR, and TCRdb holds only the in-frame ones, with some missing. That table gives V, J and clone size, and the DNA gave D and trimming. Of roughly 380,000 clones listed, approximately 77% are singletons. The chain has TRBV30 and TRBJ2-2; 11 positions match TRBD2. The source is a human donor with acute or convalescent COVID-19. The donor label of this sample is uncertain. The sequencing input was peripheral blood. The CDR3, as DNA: TGTGCCTGGACGACTAGCGGGGTAACCGGGGAGCTGTTTTTT. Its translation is CAWTTSGVTGELFF.